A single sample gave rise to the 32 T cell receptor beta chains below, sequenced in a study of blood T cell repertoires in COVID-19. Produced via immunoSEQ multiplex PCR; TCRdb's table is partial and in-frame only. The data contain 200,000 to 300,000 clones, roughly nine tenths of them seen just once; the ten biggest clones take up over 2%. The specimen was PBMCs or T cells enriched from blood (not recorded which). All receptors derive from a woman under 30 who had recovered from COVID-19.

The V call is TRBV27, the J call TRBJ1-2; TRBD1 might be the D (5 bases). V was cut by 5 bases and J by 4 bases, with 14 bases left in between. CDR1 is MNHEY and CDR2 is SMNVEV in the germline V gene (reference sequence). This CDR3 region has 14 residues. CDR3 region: CASSIRASGYGYTF. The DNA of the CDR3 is TGTGCCAGCAGTATCAGGGCGTCGGGCTATGGCTACACCTTC.

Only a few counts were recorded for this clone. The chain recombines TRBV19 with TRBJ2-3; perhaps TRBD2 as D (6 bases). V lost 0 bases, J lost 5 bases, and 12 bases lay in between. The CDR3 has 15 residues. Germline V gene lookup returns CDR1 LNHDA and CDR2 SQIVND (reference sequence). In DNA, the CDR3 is TGTGCCAGTAGTATAGAGGGGAGGTCCTTAGATACGCAGTATTTT. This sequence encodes CASSIEGRSLDTQYF.

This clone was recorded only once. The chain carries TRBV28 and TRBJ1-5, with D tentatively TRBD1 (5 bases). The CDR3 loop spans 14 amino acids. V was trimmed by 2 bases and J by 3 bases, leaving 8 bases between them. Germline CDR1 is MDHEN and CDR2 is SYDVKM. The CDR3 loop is CASSLGTLNQPQHF. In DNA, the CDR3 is TGTGCCAGCAGTTTAGGGACTCTCAATCAGCCCCAGCATTTT.

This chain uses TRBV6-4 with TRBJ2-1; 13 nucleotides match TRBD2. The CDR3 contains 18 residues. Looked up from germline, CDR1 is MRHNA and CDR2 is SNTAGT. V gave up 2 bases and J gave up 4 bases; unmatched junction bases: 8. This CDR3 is CASSDQPGLAGMYNEQFF. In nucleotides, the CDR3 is TGTGCCAGCAGTGACCAACCGGGACTAGCGGGGATGTACAATGAGCAGTTCTTC.

The CDR3 DNA is TGTGCCAGCAGCCATCCCCTAGCGGGAGGGCCTAACAATGAGCAGTTCTTC. Translating gives CASSHPLAGGPNNEQFF. This chain links TRBV7-2 with TRBJ2-1, with 12 bases fitting TRBD2. This CDR3 is built from 17 residues. The V segment lost 5 bases and the J segment 5 bases; nucleotides outside the gene matches: 10. The germline V gene encodes CDR1 SGHTA and CDR2 FQGNSA. Full variable domain (remainder filled in from reference TRBV7-2 and TRBJ2-1): GAGVSQSPSNKVTEKGKDVELRCDPISGHTALYWYRQSLGQGLEFLIYFQGNSAPDKSGLPSDRFSAERTGGSVSTLTIQRTQQEDSAVYLCASSHPLAGGPNNEQFFGPGTRLTVL.

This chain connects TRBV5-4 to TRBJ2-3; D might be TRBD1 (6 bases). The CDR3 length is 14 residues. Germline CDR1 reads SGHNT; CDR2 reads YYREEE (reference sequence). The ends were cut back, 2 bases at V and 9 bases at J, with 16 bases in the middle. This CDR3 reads CASSFGQSMITQYF. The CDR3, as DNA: TGTGCCAGCAGCTTTGGACAGAGCATGATAACGCAGTATTTT.

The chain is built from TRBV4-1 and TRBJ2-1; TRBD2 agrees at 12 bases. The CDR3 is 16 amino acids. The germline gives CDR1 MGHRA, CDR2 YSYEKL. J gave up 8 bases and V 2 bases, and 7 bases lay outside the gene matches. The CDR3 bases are TGCGCCAGCAGCCAACCTCTAGCGGGAGGGTTTGATGAGCAGTTCTTC. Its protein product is CASSQPLAGGFDEQFF.

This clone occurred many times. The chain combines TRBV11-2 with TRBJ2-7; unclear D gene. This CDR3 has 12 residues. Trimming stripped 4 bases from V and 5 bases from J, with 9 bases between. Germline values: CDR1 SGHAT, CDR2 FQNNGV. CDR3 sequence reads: CASSSVLDEQYF. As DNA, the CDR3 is TGTGCCAGCAGCTCGGTTCTGGACGAGCAGTACTTC.

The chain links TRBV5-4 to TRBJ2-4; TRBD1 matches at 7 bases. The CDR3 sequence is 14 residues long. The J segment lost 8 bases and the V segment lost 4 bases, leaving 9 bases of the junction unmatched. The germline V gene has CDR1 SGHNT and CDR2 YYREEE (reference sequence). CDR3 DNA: TGTGCCAGCAGCCCCGACAGGGCGGGTGACATTCAGTACTTC. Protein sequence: CASSPDRAGDIQYF.

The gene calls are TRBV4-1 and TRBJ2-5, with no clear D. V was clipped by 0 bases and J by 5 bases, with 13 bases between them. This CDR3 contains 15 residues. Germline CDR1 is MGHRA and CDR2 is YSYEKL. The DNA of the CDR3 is TGCGCCAGCAGCCAAGATTTGGCAGGCAGCGAGACCCAGTACTTC. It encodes CASSQDLAGSETQYF.

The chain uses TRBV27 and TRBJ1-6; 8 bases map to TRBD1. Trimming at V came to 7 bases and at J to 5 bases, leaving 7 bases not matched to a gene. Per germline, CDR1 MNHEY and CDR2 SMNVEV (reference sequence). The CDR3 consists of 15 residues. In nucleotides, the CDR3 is TGTGCCAGCACCAGGACAGGGACGGATAATTCACCCCTCCACTTT. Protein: CASTRTGTDNSPLHF.

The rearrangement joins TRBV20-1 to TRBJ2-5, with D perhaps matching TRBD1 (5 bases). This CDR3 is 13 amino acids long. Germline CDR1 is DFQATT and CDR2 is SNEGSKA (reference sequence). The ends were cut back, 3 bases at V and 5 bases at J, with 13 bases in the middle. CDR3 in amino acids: CSASAGFGETQYF. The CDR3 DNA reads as TGCAGTGCTAGTGCAGGGTTCGGGGAGACCCAGTACTTC.

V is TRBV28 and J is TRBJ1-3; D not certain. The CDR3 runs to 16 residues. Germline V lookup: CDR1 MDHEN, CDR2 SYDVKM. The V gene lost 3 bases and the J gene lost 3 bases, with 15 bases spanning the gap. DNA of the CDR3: TGTGCCAGCAGTTTCTCCACATGGCAGATTGGAAACACCATATATTTT. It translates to CASSFSTWQIGNTIYF.

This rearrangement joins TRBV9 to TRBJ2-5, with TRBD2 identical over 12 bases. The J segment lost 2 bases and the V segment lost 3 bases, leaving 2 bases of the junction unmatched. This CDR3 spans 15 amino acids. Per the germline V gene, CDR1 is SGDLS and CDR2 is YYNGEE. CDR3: CASSGLAGAQETQYF. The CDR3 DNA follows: TGTGCCAGCAGCGGACTAGCGGGAGCACAAGAGACCCAGTACTTC.

CDR3 residues: CASSIDLGTDFFEQYF. CDR3 bases: TGTGCCAGTAGTATAGATCTCGGGACAGACTTCTTCGAGCAGTACTTC. The V gene is TRBV19, the J gene TRBJ2-7, with 7 bases aligning to TRBD1. Germline loops: CDR1 LNHDA, CDR2 SQIVND (reference sequence). The CDR3 extends over 16 amino acids. The V segment lost 0 bases and the J segment 6 bases; nucleotides outside the gene matches: 11.

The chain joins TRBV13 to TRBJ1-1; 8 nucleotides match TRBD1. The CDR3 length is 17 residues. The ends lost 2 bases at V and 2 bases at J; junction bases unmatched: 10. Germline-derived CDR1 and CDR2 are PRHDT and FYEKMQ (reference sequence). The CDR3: CASSLIPRTGLNTEAFF. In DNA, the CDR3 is TGTGCCAGCAGCTTAATCCCTAGGACAGGGTTAAACACTGAAGCTTTCTTT.

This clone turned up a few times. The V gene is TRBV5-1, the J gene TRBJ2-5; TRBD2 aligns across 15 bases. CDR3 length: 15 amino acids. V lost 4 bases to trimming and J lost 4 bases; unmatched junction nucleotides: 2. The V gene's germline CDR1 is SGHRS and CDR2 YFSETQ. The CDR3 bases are TGCGCCAGCAGCCGGGGACTAGCGGGAGGAGAGACCCAGTACTTC. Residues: CASSRGLAGGETQYF.

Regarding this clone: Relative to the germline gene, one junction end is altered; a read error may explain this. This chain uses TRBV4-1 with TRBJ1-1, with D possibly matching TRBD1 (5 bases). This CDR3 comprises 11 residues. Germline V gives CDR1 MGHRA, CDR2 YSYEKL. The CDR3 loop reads CASSQAKGAVF. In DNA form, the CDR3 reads TGCGCCAGCAGCCAAGCAAAAGGGGCGGTCTTT.

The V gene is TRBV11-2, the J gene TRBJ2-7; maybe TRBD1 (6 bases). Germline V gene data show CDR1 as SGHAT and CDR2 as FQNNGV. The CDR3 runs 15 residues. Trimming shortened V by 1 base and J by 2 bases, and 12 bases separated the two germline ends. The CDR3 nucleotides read TGTGCCAGCAGCTTAGTTACTGGGGACACCTACGAGCAGTACTTC. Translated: CASSLVTGDTYEQYF.

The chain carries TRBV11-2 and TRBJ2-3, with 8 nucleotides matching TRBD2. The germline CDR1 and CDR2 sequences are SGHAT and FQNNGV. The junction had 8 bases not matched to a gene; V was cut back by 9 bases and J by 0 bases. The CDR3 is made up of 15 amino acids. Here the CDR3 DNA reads TGTGCCAGTATGACGGGAGGGGGGAGCACAGATACGCAGTATTTT. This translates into CASMTGGGSTDTQYF.

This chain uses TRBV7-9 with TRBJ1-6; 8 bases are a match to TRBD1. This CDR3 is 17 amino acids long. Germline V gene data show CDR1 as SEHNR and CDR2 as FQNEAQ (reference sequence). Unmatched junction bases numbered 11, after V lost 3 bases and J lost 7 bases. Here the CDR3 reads CASSFGTGSIKNSPLHF. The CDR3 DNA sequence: TGTGCCAGCAGCTTTGGGACAGGATCGATAAAGAATTCACCCCTCCACTTT. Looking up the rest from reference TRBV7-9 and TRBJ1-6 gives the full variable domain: DTGVSQNPRHKITKRGQNVTFRCDPISEHNRLYWYRQTLGQGPEFLTYFQNEAQLEKSRLLSDRFSAERPKGSFSTLEIQRTEQGDSAMYLCASSFGTGSIKNSPLHFGNGTRLTVT.

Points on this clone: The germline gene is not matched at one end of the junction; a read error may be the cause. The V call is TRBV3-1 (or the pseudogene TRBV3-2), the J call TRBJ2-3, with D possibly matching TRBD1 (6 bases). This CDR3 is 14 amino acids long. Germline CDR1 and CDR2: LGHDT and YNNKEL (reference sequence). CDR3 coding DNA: TGTGCCAGCAGCCTGACAGGAGATAGTGGGATCGGGGAATTT. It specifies CASSLTGDSGIGEF.

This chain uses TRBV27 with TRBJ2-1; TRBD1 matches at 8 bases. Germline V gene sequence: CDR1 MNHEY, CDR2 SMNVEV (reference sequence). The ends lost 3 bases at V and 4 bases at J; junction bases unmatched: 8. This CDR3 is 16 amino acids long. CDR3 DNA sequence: TGTGCCAGCAGTTTGACTGTAGGACAGGGATACAATGAGCAGTTCTTC. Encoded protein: CASSLTVGQGYNEQFF.

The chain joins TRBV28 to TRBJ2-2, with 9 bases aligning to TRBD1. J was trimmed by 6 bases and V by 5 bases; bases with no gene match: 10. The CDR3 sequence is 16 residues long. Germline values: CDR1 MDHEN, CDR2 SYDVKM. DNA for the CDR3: TGTGCCAGCAGTCCTCGGGGGACAGGGAAGGCCGGGGAGCTGTTTTTT. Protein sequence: CASSPRGTGKAGELFF. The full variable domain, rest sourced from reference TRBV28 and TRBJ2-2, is DVKVTQSSRYLVKRTGEKVFLECVQDMDHENMFWYRQDPGLGLRLIYFSYDVKMKEKGDIPEGYSVSREKKERFSLILESASTNQTSMYLCASSPRGTGKAGELFFGEGSRLTVL.

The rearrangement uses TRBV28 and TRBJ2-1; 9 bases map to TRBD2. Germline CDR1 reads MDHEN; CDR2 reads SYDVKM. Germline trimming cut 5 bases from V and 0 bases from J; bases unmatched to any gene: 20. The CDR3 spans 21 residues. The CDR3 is CASSTTLARGTSISSYNEQFF. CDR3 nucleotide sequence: TGTGCCAGCAGTACCACTCTCGCTCGCGGGACTAGCATTAGCTCCTACAATGAGCAGTTCTTC.

The chain's CDR3 is CASSSLDRAYEQYF. CDR3 coding DNA: TGTGCCAGCAGTTCCCTGGACAGGGCCTACGAGCAGTACTTC. J is TRBJ2-7 and V is TRBV6-2 or TRBV6-3; 8 positions match TRBD1. V trimming: 4 bases; J trimming: 2 bases; junction bases outside the gene matches: 4. Looked up from germline, CDR1 is MNHEY and CDR2 is SVGEGT. The CDR3 is made up of 14 amino acids.

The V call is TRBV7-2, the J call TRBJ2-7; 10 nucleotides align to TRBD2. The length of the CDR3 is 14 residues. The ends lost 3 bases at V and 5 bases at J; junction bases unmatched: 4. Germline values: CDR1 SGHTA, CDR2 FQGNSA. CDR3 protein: CASSFGLAVHEQYF. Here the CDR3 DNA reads TGTGCCAGCAGCTTCGGACTAGCGGTGCACGAGCAGTACTTC.

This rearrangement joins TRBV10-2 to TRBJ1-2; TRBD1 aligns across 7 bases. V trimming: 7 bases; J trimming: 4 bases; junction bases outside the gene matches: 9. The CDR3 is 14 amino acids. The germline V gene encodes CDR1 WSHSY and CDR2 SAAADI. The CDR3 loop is CASKSTGTVYGYTF. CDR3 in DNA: TGCGCCAGCAAATCAACCGGGACAGTCTATGGCTACACCTTC.

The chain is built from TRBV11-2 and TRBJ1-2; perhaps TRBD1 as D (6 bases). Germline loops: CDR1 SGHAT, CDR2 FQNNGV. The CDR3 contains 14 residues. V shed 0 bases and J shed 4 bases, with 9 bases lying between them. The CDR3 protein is CASSLDRGPYGYTF. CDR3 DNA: TGTGCCAGCAGCTTAGACAGGGGCCCCTATGGCTACACCTTC.

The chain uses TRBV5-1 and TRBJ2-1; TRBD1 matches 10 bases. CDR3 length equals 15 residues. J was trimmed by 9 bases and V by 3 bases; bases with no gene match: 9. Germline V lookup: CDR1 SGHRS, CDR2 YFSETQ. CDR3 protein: CASSYPGTGAPEQFF. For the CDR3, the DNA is TGCGCCAGCAGCTACCCCGGGACAGGGGCCCCTGAGCAGTTCTTC.

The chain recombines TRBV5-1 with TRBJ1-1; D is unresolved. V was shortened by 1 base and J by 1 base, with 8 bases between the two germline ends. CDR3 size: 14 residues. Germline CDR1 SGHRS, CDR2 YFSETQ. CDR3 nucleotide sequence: TGCGCCAGCAGCTTGATCGGAGGGAACACTGAAGCTTTCTTT. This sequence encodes CASSLIGGNTEAFF.

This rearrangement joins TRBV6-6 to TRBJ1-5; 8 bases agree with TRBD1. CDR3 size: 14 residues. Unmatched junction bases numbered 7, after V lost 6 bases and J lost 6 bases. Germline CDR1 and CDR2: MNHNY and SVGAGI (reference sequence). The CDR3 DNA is TGTGCCAGCAGGGACACAGGGGGGATTCAGCCCCAGCATTTT. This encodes CASRDTGGIQPQHF.